This TCR beta chain was obtained from a study of T cells after yellow fever vaccination. The wider study: Preparing low-cell-number fractions relied on SMART-Seq v4 Ultra Low Input. Study-wide findings and caveats: Abundant clonotypes from the bulk population could get into FACS-sorted repertoires as contaminants. Post-booster samples contained most primary-vaccination clones (around 95% CD4, approximately 88% CD8).

CDR1 and CDR2 (germline): GTSNPN, SVGIG (reference sequence). The CDR3 extends over 12 amino acids. V lost 1 base and J 12 bases, leaving 15 bases between the germline ends. Researchers made TCR cDNA using 5'RACE template switching, and this step added a universal primer site and UMIs. TCRdb analysed the 5' RACE reads with MiXCR anew, one entry per CDR3 protein. The sample contains 500,000 to 650,000 distinct CDR3 sequences, more than 9% of which appear only once. Note on this clonotype: Its target is unknown.

The clonotype was recovered from a man aged 25 to 45 who received the YFV17D yellow fever vaccine. The material sequenced was PBMCs, taken on the day of the yellow fever booster vaccination. The J gene is TRBJ2-5, the V gene TRBV30; TRBD1 might be the D (5 bases). CDR3: CAWSAQGVLEYF. The CDR3 DNA is TGTGCCTGGAGTGCTCAAGGGGTCTTGGAGTACTTC.